This T cell receptor beta chain was identified in a study of prognosis after radiotherapy for stage I lung cancer. Across the study: Medical inoperability was the status assigned to all non-small cell lung cancer patients. No significant progression was observed in about 15 patients, whereas a few developed distant metastases a median of about seven months after radiotherapy. Stereotactic body radiotherapy was given without concurrent therapy, and no patient received both at once.

Amplicons of TCR beta CDR3 were generated from genomic DNA by two-round multiplex PCR. Initially, in first-round PCR, primers specific to each TRBV and TRBJ gene were used. TCRdb reprocessed the multiplex PCR reads via MiXCR and lists one record per CDR3 protein. The data hold about 15,000 distinct CDR3 sequences, with about 46% observed a single time. This clonotype was obtained from a donor of 50 years or more with non-small cell lung cancer. The sample was PBMCs, taken before or after stereotactic body radiation therapy (not recorded which).

CDR3: CASSLVGGEQFF. CDR3 sequence (DNA): TGCGCCAGCAGCTTGGTTGGCGGTGAGCAGTTCTTC. The chain couples TRBV5-1 to TRBJ2-1, with unresolved D. Trimming stripped 0 bases from V and 9 bases from J, with 7 bases between. The CDR3 has 12 residues. Germline V gene lookup returns CDR1 SGHRS and CDR2 YFSETQ.